A single sample gave rise to the 32 T cell receptor beta chains below, sequenced in a study of PD-L1 blockade in urothelial cancer. Repertoires were generated with immunoSEQ multiplex PCR, while TCRdb's copy carries only in-frame clones and drops some. The sample holds about 100,000 clones; 91% are singletons and the top ten take over 0.8%. Sequenced here: PBMCs, sampled around atezolizumab (anti-PD-L1) treatment. The receptor source for this set is a woman at least 80 years old with urothelial cancer.

This clone was picked up one time. The V gene is TRBV28, the J gene TRBJ1-1, with D perhaps TRBD1 (5 bases). V was clipped by 4 bases and J by 3 bases, with 15 bases between them. The germline V gene has CDR1 MDHEN and CDR2 SYDVKM. This CDR3 has 15 amino acids. CDR3 in amino acids: CASSSPGGEDTEAFF. CDR3 coding DNA: TGTGCCAGCAGTTCCCCGGGGGGGGAGGACACTGAAGCTTTCTTT.

This chain joins TRBV13 and TRBJ2-7, with 8 nucleotides matching TRBD1. Germline-derived CDR1 and CDR2 are PRHDT and FYEKMQ (reference sequence). Germline trimming cut 3 bases from V and 2 bases from J; bases unmatched to any gene: 3. This CDR3 region has 14 residues. CDR3: CASSLGQVTYEQYF. The CDR3 nucleotides read TGTGCCAGCAGCTTGGGACAGGTAACCTACGAGCAGTACTTC.

The chain recombines TRBV7-2 with TRBJ1-1; D may be TRBD1 (6 bases). V gave up 2 bases and J gave up 0 bases, with 10 bases separating them. Germline CDR1 SGHTA, CDR2 FQGNSA. This CDR3 region has 15 residues. The CDR3 loop is CASSLTGQVNTEAFF. CDR3 nucleotides: TGTGCCAGCAGCTTAACGGGACAAGTGAACACTGAAGCTTTCTTT.

This clone was seen once. The gene calls are TRBV6-5 and TRBJ2-7; D might be TRBD2 (6 bases). Trimming cost V 5 bases and J 3 bases, with 14 bases left between them. From germline, CDR1 is MNHEY and CDR2 SVGAGI. The CDR3 sequence is 14 residues long. In DNA form, the CDR3 reads TGTGCCAGCAGTCCCGGTGGAGGGCGCTACGAGCAGTACTTC. This translates into CASSPGGGRYEQYF.

This clone was detected only a few times. The V gene is TRBV6-5, the J gene TRBJ2-2; 13 bases are shared with TRBD2. Germline CDR1 is MNHEY and CDR2 is SVGAGI. The length of the CDR3 is 15 residues. V trimming: 6 bases; J trimming: 5 bases; junction bases outside the gene matches: 3. CDR3 in amino acids: CASRRTSGSTGELFF. The DNA for the CDR3 is TGTGCCAGCAGGCGGACTAGCGGGAGTACCGGGGAGCTGTTTTTT.

J is TRBJ1-2 and V is TRBV25-1, with D uncertain. This CDR3 spans 15 amino acids. The V gene lost 2 bases and the J gene lost 5 bases, with 15 bases spanning the gap. The germline gives CDR1 MGHDK, CDR2 SYGVNS. CDR3 amino acids: CASSEAGSVYYGYTF. DNA for the CDR3: TGTGCCAGCAGTGAAGCAGGATCCGTTTATTATGGCTACACCTTC.

V gene TRBV19 combines with J gene TRBJ2-7; a possible D gene is TRBD1 (6 bases). CDR1 and CDR2 from the germline V gene are LNHDA and SQIVND (reference sequence). Between the trimmed V and J ends, which lost 6 bases and 2 bases, there was a span of 17 bases. The CDR3 has 15 residues. Written as DNA, the CDR3 is TGTGCCAGTAGATCCTCGGGACACCGACCCTACGAGCAGTACTTC. It is translated as CASRSSGHRPYEQYF.

The chain uses TRBV5-4 and TRBJ2-5; 8 bases map to TRBD2. The CDR3 totals 15 residues. In germline, CDR1 is SGHNT, CDR2 YYREEE (reference sequence). The ends lost 4 bases at V and 1 base at J; junction bases unmatched: 6. The CDR3: CASSRTAGGQETQYF. As DNA, the CDR3 is TGTGCCAGCAGCCGTACGGCGGGGGGCCAAGAGACCCAGTACTTC.

The DNA of the CDR3 is TGTGCCAGCAGACCCTTTGGGGCCTCAGGGAATGAGCAGTTCTTC. It codes for CASRPFGASGNEQFF. The chain combines TRBV6-5 with TRBJ2-1; D might be TRBD1 (5 bases). CDR3 length: 15 amino acids. V was shortened by 6 bases and J by 7 bases, with 19 bases between the two germline ends. CDR1 MNHEY and CDR2 SVGAGI come from the germline V gene.

Turning to this clone: One end of the junction does not line up with germline, which may come from a read error. V is TRBV6-1 and J is TRBJ1-1, with 9 bases identical to TRBD1. The V gene's germline CDR1 is MNHNS and CDR2 SASEGT. The CDR3 length is 13 residues. The CDR3: CASRAPGQGGMVF. CDR3 sequence (DNA): TGTGCCAGCAGAGCCCCGGGACAGGGTGGTATGGTCTTT.

The chain links TRBV5-6 to TRBJ1-5; tentative D call: TRBD1 (5 bases). There are 15 residues in the CDR3. Trimming pared 0 bases from V and 1 base from J, leaving 8 bases between. The germline V gene encodes CDR1 SGHDT and CDR2 YYEEEE. The CDR3 nucleotides read TGTGCCAGCAGCTTGGGGTCAGGGAGCAATCAGCCCCAGCATTTT. This translates into CASSLGSGSNQPQHF.

The chain couples TRBV5-1 to TRBJ2-1; D might be TRBD1 (6 bases). The germline V gene encodes CDR1 SGHRS and CDR2 YFSETQ. This CDR3 has 16 amino acids. V lost 4 bases, J lost 2 bases, and 16 bases lay in between. CDR3 in amino acids: CASSPTGGRTYNEQFF. CDR3 nucleotide sequence: TGCGCCAGCAGCCCGACAGGTGGTAGAACCTACAATGAGCAGTTCTTC. The complete variable domain, with remaining parts taken from reference TRBV5-1 and TRBJ2-1, reads KAGVTQTPRYLIKTRGQQVTLSCSPISGHRSVSWYQQTPGQGLQFLFEYFSETQRNKGNFPGRFSGRQFSNSRSEMNVSTLELGDSALYLCASSPTGGRTYNEQFFGPGTRLTVL.

The chain combines TRBV11-3 with TRBJ1-1, with TRBD1 identical over 7 bases. Unmatched junction bases numbered 3, after V lost 2 bases and J lost 6 bases. The CDR3 totals 13 residues. Germline V lookup: CDR1 SGHNT, CDR2 YENEEA. This CDR3 is CASSLNRGSEAFF. DNA for the CDR3: TGTGCCAGCAGCTTAAACAGGGGCTCTGAAGCTTTCTTT.

The V call is TRBV7-3, the J call TRBJ2-5, with a weak D call TRBD1 (6 bases). Germline loops: CDR1 SGHTA, CDR2 FQGTGA. This CDR3 spans 14 amino acids. Trimming pared 2 bases from V and 10 bases from J, leaving 17 bases between. CDR3 protein: CASSLDGGPDSQYF. CDR3 DNA: TGTGCCAGCAGCTTAGATGGTGGGCCGGACAGCCAGTACTTC.

The chain links TRBV2 to TRBJ2-3; D possibly corresponds to TRBD2 (6 bases). CDR3 length: 14 amino acids. The germline V gene encodes CDR1 SNHLY and CDR2 FYNNEI. The V end lost 7 bases, the J end lost 2 bases, and 13 bases lay between the germline ends. DNA of the CDR3: TGTGCCAGCACGTGGAGGGGCCCCACAGATACGCAGTATTTT. The encoded protein is CASTWRGPTDTQYF.

The rearrangement joins TRBV4-1 to TRBJ1-5; D might be TRBD1 (5 bases). The CDR3 length is 16 residues. Trimming cost V 4 bases and J 4 bases, with 17 bases left between them. Germline V gene data show CDR1 as MGHRA and CDR2 as YSYEKL. For the CDR3, the DNA is TGCGCCAGCAGCCCTAATAGTGACAGCCGTAATCAGCCCCAGCATTTT. Translating gives CASSPNSDSRNQPQHF.

The chain joins TRBV9 to TRBJ1-2; D not certain. V gave up 0 bases and J gave up 2 bases, with 11 bases separating them. Per germline, CDR1 SGDLS and CDR2 YYNGEE. The CDR3 is 15 residues long. Here the CDR3 reads CASSVDGLSNYGYTF. The DNA for the CDR3 is TGTGCCAGCAGCGTAGACGGGTTATCCAACTATGGCTACACCTTC.

This rearrangement joins TRBV9 to TRBJ1-1, with TRBD1 identical over 9 bases. The junction had 16 bases not matched to a gene; V was cut back by 0 bases and J by 4 bases. The germline V gene has CDR1 SGDLS and CDR2 YYNGEE. The CDR3 totals 19 residues. Here the CDR3 reads CASSVGPTGGGGEGTEAFF. In nucleotides, the CDR3 is TGTGCCAGCAGCGTAGGACCCACAGGGGGCGGTGGTGAGGGCACTGAAGCTTTCTTT.

The chain carries TRBV28 and TRBJ2-2; possibly TRBD1 for D (6 bases). Germline CDR1 MDHEN, CDR2 SYDVKM. CDR3 length: 15 residues. Trimming removed 9 bases from V and 1 base from J, with 15 bases in between. The CDR3 DNA is TGTGCCAGTAAAAGGACAGATCTGAACACCGGGGAGCTGTTTTTT. This gives the protein CASKRTDLNTGELFF.

V gene TRBV19 combines with J gene TRBJ2-7; 8 nucleotides agree with TRBD1. The CDR3 has 14 residues. Germline V gene sequence: CDR1 LNHDA, CDR2 SQIVND (reference sequence). V shed 7 bases and J 2 bases; nucleotides not matched to a gene: 7. CDR3: CASMDRGQAYEQYF. CDR3 coding DNA: TGTGCCAGTATGGATCGGGGACAGGCCTACGAGCAGTACTTC.

V is TRBV27 and J is TRBJ2-7, with D possibly TRBD1 on 6 matching bases. This CDR3 comprises 12 residues. The V gene lost 5 bases and the J gene lost 8 bases, with 13 bases spanning the gap. Germline loops: CDR1 MNHEY, CDR2 SMNVEV (reference sequence). CDR3 bases: TGTGCCAGCAGTCCCCTCTGGGACAAGCAGTACTTC. It translates to CASSPLWDKQYF.

The rearrangement joins TRBV5-1 to TRBJ2-7, with a weak D call TRBD2 (5 bases). Trimming shortened V by 0 bases and J by 3 bases, and 10 bases separated the two germline ends. The CDR3 contains 14 residues. From germline, CDR1 is SGHRS and CDR2 YFSETQ. CDR3 nucleotide sequence: TGCGCCAGCAGCTTGGATCGGGGAAACTACGAGCAGTACTTC. Its translation is CASSLDRGNYEQYF.

The V call is TRBV30, the J call TRBJ1-2, with 8 bases lining up with TRBD1. The CDR3 sequence is 15 residues long. V shed 0 bases, J shed 2 bases, and the junction held 5 bases outside the gene matches. CDR1 and CDR2 from the germline V gene are GTSNPN and SVGIG (reference sequence). CDR3 amino acids: CAWSVVYRGNYGYTF. The CDR3, as DNA: TGTGCCTGGAGTGTCGTTTACAGGGGGAACTATGGCTACACCTTC.

This chain joins TRBV4-1 and TRBJ2-7; tentatively, D is TRBD2 (7 bases). The germline CDR1 and CDR2 sequences are MGHRA and YSYEKL. The V gene lost 0 bases and the J gene lost 3 bases, with 12 bases spanning the gap. The CDR3 covers 15 residues. For the CDR3, the DNA is TGCGCCAGCAGCCAAGAACGGGGGGCCGACTACGAGCAGTACTTC. Its translation is CASSQERGADYEQYF.

The rearrangement uses TRBV6-1 and TRBJ2-1; D is ambiguous. With 2 bases removed from V and 9 bases from J, the gap between germline ends came to 8 bases. Per the germline V gene, CDR1 is MNHNS and CDR2 is SASEGT. This CDR3 comprises 12 residues. The CDR3 is CASSESGGEQFF. The CDR3 bases are TGTGCCAGCAGTGAAAGTGGCGGTGAGCAGTTCTTC.

This rearrangement joins TRBV5-4 to TRBJ2-7; 13 bases match TRBD2. The V gene end was trimmed by 3 bases and the J gene end by 3 bases; junction bases not matched to a gene: 3. The CDR3 runs 15 residues. Germline lookup yields CDR1 SGHNT and CDR2 YYREEE (reference sequence). The CDR3 reads CASSWRTSGSYEQYF. In DNA form, the CDR3 reads TGTGCCAGCAGCTGGAGGACTAGCGGGAGCTACGAGCAGTACTTC.

In its sample, this clone was seen once. V usage is TRBV7-9 and J usage is TRBJ2-7, with a tentative D call TRBD2 (6 bases). From germline, CDR1 is SEHNR and CDR2 FQNEAQ (reference sequence). This CDR3 has 19 amino acids. The V end lost 5 bases, the J end lost 7 bases, and 33 bases lay between the germline ends. For the CDR3, the DNA is TGTGCCAGCAGCCGAGTATTGGGAAAAGCGGGTCGGCCCCCTGGGGAGCAGTACTTC. This encodes CASSRVLGKAGRPPGEQYF. Combining the CDR3 with reference TRBV7-9 and TRBJ2-7 gives the whole variable domain DTGVSQNPRHKITKRGQNVTFRCDPISEHNRLYWYRQTLGQGPEFLTYFQNEAQLEKSRLLSDRFSAERPKGSFSTLEIQRTEQGDSAMYLCASSRVLGKAGRPPGEQYFGPGTRLTVT.

A single count supports this clone. The chain is built from TRBV5-4 and TRBJ2-1; possibly TRBD2 for D (5 bases). The CDR3 is made up of 15 amino acids. CDR1 and CDR2 (germline): SGHNT, YYREEE (reference sequence). The ends were cut back, 0 bases at V and 4 bases at J, with 11 bases in the middle. The CDR3 is CASSLVGGLYNEQFF. Here the CDR3 DNA reads TGTGCCAGCAGCTTGGTTGGCGGGCTTTACAATGAGCAGTTCTTC.

V usage is TRBV5-1 and J usage is TRBJ1-4; 8 bases fit TRBD1. The CDR3 has 18 amino acids. Germline lookup yields CDR1 SGHRS and CDR2 YFSETQ. The V gene end was trimmed by 3 bases and the J gene end by 8 bases; junction bases not matched to a gene: 18. CDR3 region: CASSSRGPGGLTGEKLFF. DNA of the CDR3: TGCGCCAGCAGCTCACGGGGGCCAGGGGGCCTCACTGGGGAAAAACTGTTTTTT. The full variable domain, completed using reference TRBV5-1 and TRBJ1-4, is KAGVTQTPRYLIKTRGQQVTLSCSPISGHRSVSWYQQTPGQGLQFLFEYFSETQRNKGNFPGRFSGRQFSNSRSEMNVSTLELGDSALYLCASSSRGPGGLTGEKLFFGSGTQLSVL.

This chain connects TRBV2 to TRBJ1-1; possibly TRBD1 for D (6 bases). Germline V gene sequence: CDR1 SNHLY, CDR2 FYNNEI. Trimming took off 6 bases at V and 8 bases at J, with 16 bases between the two ends. The CDR3 loop spans 13 amino acids. CDR3 DNA sequence: TGTGCCAGCAGATCATGGGGGCAGGGCGAAGCTTTCTTT. Translated: CASRSWGQGEAFF.

This sequence joins TRBV5-1 and TRBJ2-5; perhaps TRBD2 as D (5 bases). Trimming stripped 4 bases from V and 1 base from J, with 14 bases between. Germline CDR1 is SGHRS and CDR2 is YFSETQ. This CDR3 has 15 amino acids. The CDR3 region has the DNA TGCGCCAGCAGCCCGGCAGCGGTTTCCCAAGAGACCCAGTACTTC. It specifies CASSPAAVSQETQYF.

V and J are TRBV29-1 and TRBJ1-1; D perhaps matches TRBD1 (6 bases). Trimming removed 7 bases from V and 9 bases from J, with 15 bases in between. This CDR3 is 11 amino acids long. In germline, CDR1 is SQVTM, CDR2 ANQGSEA. CDR3 sequence: CSAALQGQAFF. The DNA of the CDR3 is TGCAGCGCCGCCTTACAGGGACAAGCTTTCTTT.